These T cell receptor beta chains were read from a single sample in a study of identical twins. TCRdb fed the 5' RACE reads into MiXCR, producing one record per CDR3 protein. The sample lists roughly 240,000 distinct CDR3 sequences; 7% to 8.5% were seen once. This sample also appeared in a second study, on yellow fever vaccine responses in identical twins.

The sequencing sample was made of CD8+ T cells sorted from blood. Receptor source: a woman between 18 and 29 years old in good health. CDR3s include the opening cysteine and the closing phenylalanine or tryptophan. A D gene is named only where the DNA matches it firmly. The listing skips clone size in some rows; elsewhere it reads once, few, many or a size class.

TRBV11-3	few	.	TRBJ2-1	CASSSGEGHSNEQFF	TGTGCCAGCAGCTCAGGGGAGGGCCACAGCAATGAGCAGTTCTTC
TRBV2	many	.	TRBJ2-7	CASSERQFHEQYF	TGTGCCAGCAGTGAAAGACAGTTCCACGAGCAGTACTTC
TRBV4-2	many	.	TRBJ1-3	CASSQELRELGHTIYF	TGTGCCAGCAGCCAAGAGCTTAGGGAATTGGGACACACCATATATTTT
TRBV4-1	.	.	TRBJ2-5	CASSQEDLGGIQETQYF	TGCGCCAGCAGCCAAGAGGACTTGGGCGGGATTCAAGAGACCCAGTACTTC
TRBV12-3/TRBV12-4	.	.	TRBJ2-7	CASSVSEYEQYF	TGTGCCAGCAGTGTGAGTGAGTACGAGCAGTACTTC
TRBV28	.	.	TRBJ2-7	CASSLSSGDEQYF	TGTGCCAGCAGTTTAAGTTCAGGGGACGAGCAGTACTTC
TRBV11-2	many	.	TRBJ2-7	CASSLEGYYEQYF	TGTGCCAGCAGCTTAGAGGGATACTACGAGCAGTACTTC
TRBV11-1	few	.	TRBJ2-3	CASSPAELHPQYF	TGTGCCAGCAGCCCAGCTGAACTTCATCCGCAGTATTTT
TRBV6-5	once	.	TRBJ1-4	CASSYFRGEKLFF	TGTGCCAGCAGTTATTTCAGGGGAGAAAAACTGTTTTTT
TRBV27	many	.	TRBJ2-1	CASSFATYYNEQFF	TGTGCCAGCAGTTTTGCGACTTACTACAATGAGCAGTTCTTC
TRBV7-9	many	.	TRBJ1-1	CASSPTGNTEAFF	TGTGCCAGCAGCCCGACAGGGAACACTGAAGCTTTCTTT
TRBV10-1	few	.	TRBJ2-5	CASSEFGSGQETQYF	TGCGCCAGCAGTGAGTTTGGTAGCGGCCAAGAGACCCAGTACTTC
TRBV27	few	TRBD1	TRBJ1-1	CASSFFRTGANTEAFF	TGTGCCAGCAGTTTCTTTAGGACAGGGGCGAACACTGAAGCTTTCTTT
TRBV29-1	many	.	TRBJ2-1	CSVDFIYNEQFF	TGCAGCGTTGATTTCATCTACAATGAGCAGTTCTTC
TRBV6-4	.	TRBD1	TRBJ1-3	CASKSDRGYGNTIYF	TGTGCCAGCAAATCCGACAGGGGGTACGGAAACACCATATATTTT
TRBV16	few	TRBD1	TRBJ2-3	CASTRQGATDTQYF	TGTGCCAGCACCCGACAGGGGGCAACAGATACGCAGTATTTT
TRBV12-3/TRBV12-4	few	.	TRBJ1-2	CASSTSLAGAGYGYTF	TGTGCCAGCAGCACCTCGCTAGCAGGGGCGGGCTATGGCTACACCTTC
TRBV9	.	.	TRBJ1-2	CASSGLNRSNFYGYTF	TGTGCCAGCAGCGGTCTAAACAGGTCTAATTTCTATGGCTACACCTTC
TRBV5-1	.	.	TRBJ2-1	CASSPRYPTGARENRGEQFF	TGCGCCAGCAGCCCGAGGTACCCGACGGGCGCAAGGGAAAATAGGGGTGAGCAGTTCTTC
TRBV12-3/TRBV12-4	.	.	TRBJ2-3	CASSSDSDTQYF	TGTGCCAGCAGTTCAGACTCAGATACGCAGTATTTT
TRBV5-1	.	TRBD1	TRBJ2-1	CASSLEGTGSSYNEQFF	TGCGCCAGCAGCTTGGAGGGGACAGGGAGCTCCTACAATGAGCAGTTCTTC
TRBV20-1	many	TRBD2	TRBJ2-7	CSASSGTSGSSTIYF	TGCAGTGCTAGTTCGGGGACTAGCGGATCCTCTACGATATACTTC